This T cell receptor beta chain stems from a study of cytomegalovirus exposure and HLA in healthy donors. Study observations and caveats: In a later analysis, TCR association rates varied by HLA locus: DRB1 most, HLA-C fewest. Confirmation in vitro established that a few CMV-associated chains were specific for CMV antigens.

Amplification used 60 Vbeta primers and 13 Jbeta primers. Libraries were prepared by immunoSEQ multiplex PCR; TCRdb keeps only in-frame clonotypes and omits some of them. The sample shows approximately 220,000 clones, approximately 80% of them seen only once. Among the donors, all were healthy bone marrow donors. Comment on this clone: What it recognizes is unknown.

Germline CDR1 and CDR2: MNHNS and SASEGT. V shed 1 base and J shed 8 bases, with 8 bases lying between them. CDR3 length equals 13 residues. This chain uses TRBV6-1 with TRBJ1-4; D unresolved. The sequencing input was PBMCs. The clonotype originates from a boy younger than 10 in good health and CMV-seronegative. CDR3 amino acids: CASSEGSLEKLFF. The CDR3 DNA reads as TGTGCCAGCAGTGAAGGTAGTTTGGAAAAACTGTTTTTT.